This T cell receptor (beta chain) is drawn from a study of blood T cell repertoires in COVID-19. Study-wide background: Acute and convalescent COVID-19 specimens originated in the United States, Italy and Spain.

In the source study's methods: Amplifying reference gene primers gave estimates of nucleated cell counts. Method: immunoSEQ multiplex PCR; TCRdb's copy keeps in-frame clones and lacks some. The D gene and trimming were derived from the DNA, and the V and J assignments and clone size from that table. The sample lists approximately 190,000 clones, roughly 80% occurring once. Sequencing was performed on peripheral blood. The clonotype was recovered from a human donor in a cohort sampled during active COVID-19.

The CDR3 loop reads CAIWGSGRNEQFF. CDR3 in DNA: TGTGCCATCTGGGGTAGCGGTAGGAATGAGCAGTTCTTC. The gene calls are TRBV10-3 and TRBJ2-1, with D perhaps TRBD2 (6 bases). CDR1 ENHRY and CDR2 SYGVKD come from the germline V gene. The CDR3 is 13 residues long. V gave up 8 bases and J gave up 7 bases, with 15 bases separating them.